The source of this T cell receptor beta chain is a study of blood T cell repertoires in COVID-19. Overall study context: Researchers got acute and convalescent COVID-19 samples from the United States, Italy and Spain. T cells, B-cell-depleted T cells, or PBMCs supplied cDNA or gDNA.

Germline-derived CDR1 and CDR2 are SGHDT and YYEEEE. CDR3 length equals 11 residues. Per the study methods: Estimated nucleated cell counts came from reference gene primer amplification. TCRdb keeps only in-frame clones here, not all; method: immunoSEQ multiplex PCR. V and J calls and clone size are copied from that table; D and trimming were computed from the DNA. Altogether 160,000 or so clones are present, 89% being singletons, with the ten largest covering approximately 3%. The count of this clone is one. The germline gene is not matched at one end of the junction; a read error may be the cause. The sample was peripheral blood. This TCR was sampled from a man in his fifties or sixties with acute or convalescent COVID-19. J is TRBJ2-5 and V is TRBV5-6, with 7 nucleotides matching TRBD1. CDR3 protein: CASSLGGQIHF. The CDR3 bases are TGTGCCAGCAGCTTGGGGGGACAGATCCACTTC.